This TCR beta chain was profiled in a study of blood T cell repertoires in COVID-19. Study overall: COVID-19 samples, acute and convalescent, were from the United States, Italy and Spain.

The CDR3 extends over 14 amino acids. Per the germline V gene, CDR1 is LGHNA and CDR2 is YSLEER. V lost 4 bases to trimming and J lost 4 bases; unmatched junction nucleotides: 2. Authors' processing steps: Reference gene primer amplification gave estimated nucleated cell counts. Assay used: immunoSEQ multiplex PCR; TCRdb lists only in-frame clones, some missing. V and J calls and clone size follow that table, whereas D and trimming were derived from the DNA. The sample includes 150,000 to 200,000 clones, under 80% of them seen just once. The sample comprised peripheral blood. The sequence came from a woman aged 80 or over with acute or convalescent COVID-19. This chain links TRBV4-3 with TRBJ2-2, with 8 bases aligning to TRBD1. CDR3 residues: CASSPQGATGELFF. CDR3 DNA: TGCGCCAGCAGCCCGCAGGGGGCCACCGGGGAGCTGTTTTTT.